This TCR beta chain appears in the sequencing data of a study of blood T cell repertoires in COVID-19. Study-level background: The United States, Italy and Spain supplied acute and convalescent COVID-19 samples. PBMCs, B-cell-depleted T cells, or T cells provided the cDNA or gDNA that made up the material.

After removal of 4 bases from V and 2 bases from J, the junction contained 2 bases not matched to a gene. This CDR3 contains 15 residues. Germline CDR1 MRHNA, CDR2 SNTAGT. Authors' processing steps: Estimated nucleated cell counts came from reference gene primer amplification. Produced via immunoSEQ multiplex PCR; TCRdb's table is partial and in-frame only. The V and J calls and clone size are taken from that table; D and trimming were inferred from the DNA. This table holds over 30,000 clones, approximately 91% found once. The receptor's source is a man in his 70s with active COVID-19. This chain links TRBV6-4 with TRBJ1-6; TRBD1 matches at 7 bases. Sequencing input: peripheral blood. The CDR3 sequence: CASSVRGPYNSPLHF. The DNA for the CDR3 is TGTGCCAGCAGTGTTAGGGGGCCCTATAATTCACCCCTCCACTTT.